This T cell receptor beta chain was recovered during a study of prognosis after radiotherapy for stage I lung cancer. Study overall: Of the enrolled patients, 11 to 15 had newly diagnosed primary stage I lung tumors, while a few had oligometastatic NSCLC following surgical resection of the primary tumor. Stereotactic body radiotherapy was given without concurrent therapy in all patients.

Germline V lookup: CDR1 GTSNPN, CDR2 SVGIG (reference sequence). This CDR3 has 15 residues. V was shortened by 3 bases and J by 5 bases, with 19 bases between the two germline ends. Findings and limits, study-wide: Patients with and without metastases reportedly differed in TRBV and TRBJ gene usage frequencies.

This clonotype was counted at least ten times. Antigen: not known. Genomic DNA yielded TCR beta CDR3, amplified by two-round multiplex PCR. Round-one PCR had primers specific to each TRBV and TRBJ gene. TCRdb called the multiplex PCR reads again in MiXCR, with one record for every CDR3 protein. The repertoire holds about 28,000 distinct CDR3 sequences, with around 32% as singletons. The V gene is TRBV30, the J gene TRBJ1-2, with a possible D match to TRBD1 (6 bases). The receptor's source is a donor over 45 with non-small cell lung cancer. The source material was PBMCs, sampled before or after stereotactic body radiation therapy (not recorded which). This CDR3 is CAWSRLTQGNYGYTF. The CDR3, as DNA: TGTGCCTGGAGCCGACTGACGCAGGGGAATTATGGCTACACCTTC.